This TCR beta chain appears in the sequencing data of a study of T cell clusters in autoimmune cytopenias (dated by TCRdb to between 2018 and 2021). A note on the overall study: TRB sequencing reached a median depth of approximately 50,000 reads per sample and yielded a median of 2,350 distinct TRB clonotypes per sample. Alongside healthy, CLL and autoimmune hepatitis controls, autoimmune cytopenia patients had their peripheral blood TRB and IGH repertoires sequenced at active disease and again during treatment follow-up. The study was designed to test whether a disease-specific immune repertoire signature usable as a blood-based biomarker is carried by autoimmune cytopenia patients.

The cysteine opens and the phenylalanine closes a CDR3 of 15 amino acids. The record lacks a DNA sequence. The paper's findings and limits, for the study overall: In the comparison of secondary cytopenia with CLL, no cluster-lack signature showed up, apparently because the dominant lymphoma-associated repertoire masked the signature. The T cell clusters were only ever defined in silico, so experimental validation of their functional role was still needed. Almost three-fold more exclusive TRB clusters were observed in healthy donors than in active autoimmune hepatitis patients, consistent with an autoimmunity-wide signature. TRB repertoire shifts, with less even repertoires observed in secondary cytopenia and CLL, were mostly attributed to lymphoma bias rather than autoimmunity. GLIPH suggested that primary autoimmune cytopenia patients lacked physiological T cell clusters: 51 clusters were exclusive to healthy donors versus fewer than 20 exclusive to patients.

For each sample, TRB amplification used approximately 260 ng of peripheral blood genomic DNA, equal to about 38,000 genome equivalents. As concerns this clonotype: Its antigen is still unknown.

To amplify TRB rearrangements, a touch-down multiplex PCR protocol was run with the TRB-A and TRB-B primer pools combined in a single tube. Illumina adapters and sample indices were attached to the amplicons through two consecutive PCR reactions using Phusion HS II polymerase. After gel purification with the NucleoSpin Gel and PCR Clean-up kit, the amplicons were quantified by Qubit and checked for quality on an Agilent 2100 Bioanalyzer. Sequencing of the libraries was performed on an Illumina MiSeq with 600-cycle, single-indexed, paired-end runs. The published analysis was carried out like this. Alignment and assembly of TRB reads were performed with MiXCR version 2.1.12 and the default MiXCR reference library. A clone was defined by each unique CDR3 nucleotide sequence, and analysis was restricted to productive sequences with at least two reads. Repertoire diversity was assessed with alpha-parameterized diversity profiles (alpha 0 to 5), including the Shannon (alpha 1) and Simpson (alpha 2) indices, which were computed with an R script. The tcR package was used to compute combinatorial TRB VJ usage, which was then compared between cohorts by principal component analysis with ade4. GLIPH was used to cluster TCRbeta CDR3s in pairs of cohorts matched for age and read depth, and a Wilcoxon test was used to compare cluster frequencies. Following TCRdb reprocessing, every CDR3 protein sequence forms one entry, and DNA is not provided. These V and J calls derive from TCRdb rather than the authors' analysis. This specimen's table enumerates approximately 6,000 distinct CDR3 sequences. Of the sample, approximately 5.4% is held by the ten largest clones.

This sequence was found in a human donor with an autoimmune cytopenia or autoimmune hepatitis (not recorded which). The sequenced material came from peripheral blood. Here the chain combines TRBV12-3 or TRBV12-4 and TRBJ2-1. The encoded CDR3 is CASSLAGPRYNEQFF.